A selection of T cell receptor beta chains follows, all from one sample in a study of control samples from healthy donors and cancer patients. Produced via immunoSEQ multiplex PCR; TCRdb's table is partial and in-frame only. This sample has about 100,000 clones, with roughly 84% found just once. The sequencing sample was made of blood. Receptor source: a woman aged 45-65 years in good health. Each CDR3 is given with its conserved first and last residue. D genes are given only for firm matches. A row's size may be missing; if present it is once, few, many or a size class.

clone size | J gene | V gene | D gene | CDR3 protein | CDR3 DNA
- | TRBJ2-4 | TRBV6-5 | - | CASSPKGPAKNIQYF | TGTGCCAGCAGTCCTAAGGGACCCGCCAAAAACATTCAGTACTTC
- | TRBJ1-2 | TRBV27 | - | CASSLGGDYGYTF | TGTGCCAGCAGTTTAGGGGGAGACTATGGCTACACCTTC
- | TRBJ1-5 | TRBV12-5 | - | CASGLTGYSNQPQHF | TGTGCTAGTGGTTTGACAGGGTATAGCAATCAGCCCCAGCATTTT
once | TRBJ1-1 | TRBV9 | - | CASSVGTANVEAFF | TGTGCCAGCAGCGTAGGTACAGCAAACGTTGAAGCTTTCTTT
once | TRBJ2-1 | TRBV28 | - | CASSTGRSREFF | TGTGCCAGCAGTACAGGTCGCTCGAGGGAGTTCTTC
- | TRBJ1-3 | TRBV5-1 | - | CASSLVGAGNTIYF | TGCGCCAGCAGCTTGGTTGGGGCTGGAAACACCATATATTTT
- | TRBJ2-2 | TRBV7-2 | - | CASSLEAGGVVGELFF | TGTGCCAGCAGCTTAGAGGCAGGGGGGGTTGTCGGGGAGCTGTTTTTT
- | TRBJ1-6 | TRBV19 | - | CASSIGGVVESPLHF | TGTGCCAGTAGTATAGGAGGGGTTGTGGAATCACCCCTCCACTTT
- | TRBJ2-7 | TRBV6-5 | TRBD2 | CASSPPQAGFYEQYF | TGTGCCAGCAGCCCCCCCCAAGCGGGGTTTTACGAGCAGTACTTC
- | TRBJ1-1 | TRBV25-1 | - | CASSEYVGAEAFF | TGTGCCAGCAGTGAATATGTTGGTGCCGAAGCTTTCTTT
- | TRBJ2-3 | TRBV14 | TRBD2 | CASSPWRRGTTDTQYF | TGTGCCAGCAGCCCGTGGCGGCGGGGGACGACAGATACGCAGTATTTT
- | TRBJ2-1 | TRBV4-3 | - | CASSQPGPNNEQFF | TGCGCCAGCAGCCAACCTGGACCTAACAATGAGCAGTTCTTC
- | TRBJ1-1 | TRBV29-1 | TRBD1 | CSAPGQGGTEAFF | TGCAGCGCCCCGGGACAGGGAGGTACTGAAGCTTTCTTT
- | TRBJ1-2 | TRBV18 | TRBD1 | CASSPGTGDPYGYTF | TGTGCCAGCTCACCGGGGACAGGGGATCCATATGGCTACACCTTC
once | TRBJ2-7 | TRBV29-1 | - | CSVDSGRQYF | TGCAGCGTAGACTCCGGCCGCCAGTACTTC
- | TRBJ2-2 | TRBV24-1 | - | CATSEWDDGGTGELFF | TGTGCCACCAGTGAATGGGACGATGGGGGCACCGGGGAGCTGTTTTTT
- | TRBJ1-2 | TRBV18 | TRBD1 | CASSPQGTGGIYDYGYTF | TGTGCCAGCTCACCACAGGGGACAGGGGGTATATATGACTATGGCTACACCTTC
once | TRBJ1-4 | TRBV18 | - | CASSQRTATNEKLFF | TGTGCCAGCTCACAACGGACAGCAACTAATGAAAAACTGTTTTTT
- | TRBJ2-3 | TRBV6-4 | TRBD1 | CASSVATGGGTDTQYF | TGTGCCAGCAGTGTCGCGACAGGGGGCGGCACAGATACGCAGTATTTT
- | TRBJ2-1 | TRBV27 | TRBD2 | CASSLLGLAGRGGSEQFF | TGTGCCAGCAGTTTATTAGGGCTAGCGGGACGAGGTGGAAGTGAGCAGTTCTTC
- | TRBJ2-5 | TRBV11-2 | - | CASSFYGGVETQYF | TGTGCCAGCAGCTTCTACGGCGGAGTGGAGACCCAGTACTTC
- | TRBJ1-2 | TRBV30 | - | CAWSMGHGYTF | TGTGCCTGGAGTATGGGGCACGGCTACACCTTC
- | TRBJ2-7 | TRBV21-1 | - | CASSERQFYEQYF | TGTGCCAGCAGCGAACGACAGTTCTACGAGCAGTACTTC
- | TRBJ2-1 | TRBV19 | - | CASSIDLPTNLAGDEQFF | TGTGCCAGTAGTATAGATCTTCCGACTAACCTCGCTGGGGATGAGCAGTTCTTC
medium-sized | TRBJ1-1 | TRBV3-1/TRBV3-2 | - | CASSQDPTEAFF | TGTGCCAGCAGCCAAGATCCCACTGAAGCTTTCTTT
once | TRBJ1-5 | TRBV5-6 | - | CASSLYVGQPQHF | TGTGCCAGCAGCTTGTATGTCGGTCAGCCCCAGCATTTT
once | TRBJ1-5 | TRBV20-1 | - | CSARVLQPQHF | TGCAGTGCTCGGGTCCTCCAACCCCAGCATTTT
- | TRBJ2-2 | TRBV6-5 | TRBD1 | CASSRTGVAGELFF | TGTGCCAGCAGTCGGACAGGGGTCGCCGGGGAGCTGTTTTTT
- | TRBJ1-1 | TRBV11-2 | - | CASSLDGSDGRLYTEAFF | TGTGCCAGCAGCTTAGATGGTTCGGATGGACGACTATACACTGAAGCTTTCTTT
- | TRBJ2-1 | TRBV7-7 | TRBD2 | CASSSGLAGASGEQFF | TGTGCCAGCAGCTCTGGACTAGCGGGGGCCTCAGGTGAGCAGTTCTTC
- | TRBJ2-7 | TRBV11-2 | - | CASSSPRGAYEQYF | TGTGCCAGCAGCAGTCCCCGGGGGGCTTACGAGCAGTACTTC
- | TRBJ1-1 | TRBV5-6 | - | CASSFMTEAFF | TGTGCCAGCAGCTTTATGACTGAAGCTTTCTTT
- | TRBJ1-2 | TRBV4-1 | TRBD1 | CASRAVGTGGGNYGYTF | TGCGCCAGCAGGGCAGTGGGGACAGGGGGAGGAAACTATGGCTACACCTTC
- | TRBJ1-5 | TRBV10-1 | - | CATLFPRDTDQPQHF | TGCGCCACCCTCTTCCCCCGGGACACAGATCAGCCCCAGCATTTT
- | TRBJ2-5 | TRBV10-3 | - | CAISERGAAQETQYF | TGTGCCATCAGTGAGAGAGGGGCAGCCCAAGAGACCCAGTACTTC
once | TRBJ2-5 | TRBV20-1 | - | CSASGLALGQTQYF | TGCAGTGCTAGTGGTCTAGCCCTGGGTCAGACCCAGTACTTC
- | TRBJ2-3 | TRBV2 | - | CASSDGDTQYF | TGTGCCAGCAGTGACGGTGATACGCAGTATTTT
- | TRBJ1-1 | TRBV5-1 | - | CASSTDPGAANTEAFF | TGCGCCAGCAGCACGGACCCCGGGGCCGCGAACACTGAAGCTTTCTTT
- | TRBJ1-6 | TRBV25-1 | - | CASSVWGTNSPLHF | TGTGCCAGCAGTGTTTGGGGGACCAATTCACCCCTCCACTTT
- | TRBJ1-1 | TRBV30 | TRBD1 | CAWSETGYGAFF | TGTGCCTGGAGTGAGACAGGGTATGGAGCTTTCTTT
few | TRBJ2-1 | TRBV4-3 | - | CASSQDPRLVDEQFF | TGCGCCAGCAGCCAAGATCCCAGACTAGTTGATGAGCAGTTCTTC
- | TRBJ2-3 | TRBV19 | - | CATQGWVTDTQYF | TGTGCCACCCAGGGGTGGGTCACAGATACGCAGTATTTT
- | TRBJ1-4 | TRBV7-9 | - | CASSRTGDPGKLFF | TGTGCCAGCAGCCGTACCGGGGATCCAGGAAAACTGTTTTTT
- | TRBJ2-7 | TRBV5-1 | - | CASSSTPPSYEQYF | TGCGCCAGCAGCTCGACCCCCCCCTCCTACGAGCAGTACTTC
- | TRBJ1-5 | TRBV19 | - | CASSIAGGGNQPQHF | TGTGCCAGTAGTATAGCCGGGGGGGGCAATCAGCCCCAGCATTTT
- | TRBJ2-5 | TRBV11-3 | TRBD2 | CASSLGSSGGGETQYF | TGTGCCAGCAGCTTAGGCTCTAGCGGGGGAGGAGAGACCCAGTACTTC
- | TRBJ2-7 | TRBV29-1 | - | CSARGGSGEQYF | TGCAGCGCCCGGGGTGGGTCAGGTGAGCAGTACTTC
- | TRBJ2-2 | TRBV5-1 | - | CASSFLQDPTGELFF | TGCGCCAGCAGCTTTTTACAGGACCCCACCGGGGAGCTGTTTTTT
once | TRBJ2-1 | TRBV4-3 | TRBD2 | CASSQDMASGYNEQFF | TGCGCCAGCAGCCAAGATATGGCTAGCGGCTACAATGAGCAGTTCTTC
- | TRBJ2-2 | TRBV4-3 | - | CASSQGSYAGELFF | TGCGCCAGCAGCCAAGGATCATATGCCGGGGAGCTGTTTTTT
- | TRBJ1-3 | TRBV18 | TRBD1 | CASSPMGQGVTGNTIYF | TGTGCCAGCTCACCGATGGGACAGGGAGTCACTGGAAACACCATATATTTT
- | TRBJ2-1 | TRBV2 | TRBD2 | CASSAGVASYNEQFF | TGTGCCAGCTCAGCGGGGGTGGCGTCCTACAATGAGCAGTTCTTC
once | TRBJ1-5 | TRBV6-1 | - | CASSGPDRSLGGQPQHF | TGTGCCAGCAGTGGACCAGACAGGTCCCTCGGTGGGCAGCCCCAGCATTTT
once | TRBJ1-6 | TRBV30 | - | CAWSTTGTPGSPLHF | TGTGCCTGGAGTACTACAGGGACCCCGGGTTCACCCCTCCACTTT
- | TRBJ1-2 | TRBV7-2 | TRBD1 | CASSPPRQGHYGYTF | TGTGCCAGCAGCCCTCCGAGACAGGGGCACTATGGCTACACCTTC
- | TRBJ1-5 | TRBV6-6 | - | CASSSGRGSNQPQHF | TGTGCCAGCTCCTCTGGGCGCGGCAGCAATCAGCCCCAGCATTTT
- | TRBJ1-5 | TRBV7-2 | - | CASSFLRAYSNQPQHF | TGTGCCAGCAGCTTTCTCAGAGCTTATAGCAATCAGCCCCAGCATTTT
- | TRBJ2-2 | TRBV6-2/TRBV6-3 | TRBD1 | CASSRQGLNTGELFF | TGTGCCAGCAGTCGACAGGGGCTGAACACCGGGGAGCTGTTTTTT
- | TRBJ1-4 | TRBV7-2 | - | CASSIGQSLNEKLFF | TGTGCCAGCAGCATCGGACAGAGTCTGAATGAAAAACTGTTTTTT